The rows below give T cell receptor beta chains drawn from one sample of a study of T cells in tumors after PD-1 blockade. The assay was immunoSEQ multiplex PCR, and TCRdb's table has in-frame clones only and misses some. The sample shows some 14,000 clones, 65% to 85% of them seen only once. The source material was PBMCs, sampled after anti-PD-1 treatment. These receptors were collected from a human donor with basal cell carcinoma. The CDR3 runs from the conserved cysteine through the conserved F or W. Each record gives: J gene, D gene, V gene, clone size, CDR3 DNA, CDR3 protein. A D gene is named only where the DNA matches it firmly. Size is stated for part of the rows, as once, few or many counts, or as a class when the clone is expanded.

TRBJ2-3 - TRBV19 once TGTGCCAGTAGTATTACGGGCAGTTCAGCTACGCAGTATTTT CASSITGSSATQYF
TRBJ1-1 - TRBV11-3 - TGTGCCAGCAGCTTACAAGGGGGAATCGGTGAAGCTTTCTTT CASSLQGGIGEAFF
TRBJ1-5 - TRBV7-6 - TGTGCCAGCAGCCCAACAGCCGGGACCCTAACGCGCAATCAGCCCCAGCATTTT CASSPTAGTLTRNQPQHF
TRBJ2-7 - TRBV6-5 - TGTGCCAGCAGTCGGGACCCCTACGAGCAGTACTTC CASSRDPYEQYF
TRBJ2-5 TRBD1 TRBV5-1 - TGCGCCAGCAGCCGGGATACAGGGGCTACAGAGACCCAGTACTTC CASSRDTGATETQYF
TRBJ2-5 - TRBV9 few TGTGCCAGCAGCGTCGGGCCAGGGGATGGAGAGACCCAGTACTTC CASSVGPGDGETQYF
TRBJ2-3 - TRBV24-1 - TGTGCCACCAGTGATGAGCCCGGGTCCACAGATACGCAGTATTTT CATSDEPGSTDTQYF
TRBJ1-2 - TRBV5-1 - TGCGCCAGCGGCTTGGGAGCATATGGCTACACCTTC CASGLGAYGYTF
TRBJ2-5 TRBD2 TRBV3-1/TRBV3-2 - TGTGCCAGCAGCTCCCGGGGGGGGGAGACCCAGTACTTC CASSSRGGETQYF
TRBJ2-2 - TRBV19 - TGTGCCAGTAGTCTGACCGACCCGTGGAACACCGGGGAGCTGTTTTTT CASSLTDPWNTGELFF
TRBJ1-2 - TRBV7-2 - TGTGCCAGCAGCTTACAGGCGGTAGGGGACTATGGCTACACCTTC CASSLQAVGDYGYTF
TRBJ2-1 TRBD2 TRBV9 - TGTGCCAGCAGCGTAGAGACTAGCGGGGGAAATCGGGGTGAGCAGTTCTTC CASSVETSGGNRGEQFF
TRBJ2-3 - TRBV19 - TGTGCCAGTAGTATGGGGGGCGGCACAGATACGCAGTATTTT CASSMGGGTDTQYF
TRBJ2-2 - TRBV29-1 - TGCAGCGTTGAAGGCCGCGATAGGACCGGGGAGCTGTTTTTT CSVEGRDRTGELFF
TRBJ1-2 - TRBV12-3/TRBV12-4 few TGTGCCAGCAGTTTAGGGGACGGAAGTTGCACCTTC CASSLGDGSCTF
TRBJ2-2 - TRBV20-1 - TGCAGTGTGAGGGGGGGGGTTGAGCTGTTTTTT CSVRGGVELFF
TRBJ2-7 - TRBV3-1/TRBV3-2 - TGTGCCAGCAGCCAAGTGGCCAGGAGGGAGCAGTACTTC CASSQVARREQYF
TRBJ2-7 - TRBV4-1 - TGCGCCAGCAGCCAAGATCTAATCTACGAGCAGTACTTC CASSQDLIYEQYF
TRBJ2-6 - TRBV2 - TGTGCCAGCACCGGCGGGGTGACTGGGGCCAACGTCCTGACTTTC CASTGGVTGANVLTF
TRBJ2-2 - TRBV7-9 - TGTGCCAGCAGCTCACGCCCCCTTCGCACCGGGGAGCTGTTTTTT CASSSRPLRTGELFF
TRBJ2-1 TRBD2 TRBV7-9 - TGTGCCAGCAGCTTTTTTACTAGCGGATACAATGAGCAGTTCTTC CASSFFTSGYNEQFF
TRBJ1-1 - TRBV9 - TGTGCCAGCAGCGTACACTGGGGAGGCACTGAAGCTTTCTTT CASSVHWGGTEAFF
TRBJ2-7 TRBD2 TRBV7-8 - TGTGCCAGCAGCCTAGCGCTAGCGGGAGCCTCCTACGAGCAGTACTTC CASSLALAGASYEQYF
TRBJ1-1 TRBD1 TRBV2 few TGTGCCAAACAAGGACAGGGGCGAAGGAGTGGCGCTGAAGCTTTCTTT CAKQGQGRRSGAEAFF
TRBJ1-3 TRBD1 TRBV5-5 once TGTGCCAGCAGCTTGGGGACAGGGGACGGAAACACCATATATTTT CASSLGTGDGNTIYF
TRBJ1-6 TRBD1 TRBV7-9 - TGTGCCAGCAGCTTCCCGGGGACAGGCAATTCACCCCTCCACTTT CASSFPGTGNSPLHF
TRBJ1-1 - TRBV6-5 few TGTGCCAGCAGTTACTCATATTCGGGGATCACTGAAGCTTTCTTT CASSYSYSGITEAFF
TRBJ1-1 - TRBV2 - TGTGCCAGCAGCATCAGGGGTGGGACTGAAGCTTTCTTT CASSIRGGTEAFF
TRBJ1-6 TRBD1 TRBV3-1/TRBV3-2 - TGTGCCAGCACCGCTCTCTGGACCCCGGGACAGGGGGCGAATTCACCCCTCCACTTT CASTALWTPGQGANSPLHF
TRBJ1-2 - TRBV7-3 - TGTGCCAGCAGCGGCCGGGGGGACAAGTCTCCGTCTAACTATGGCTACACCTTC CASSGRGDKSPSNYGYTF
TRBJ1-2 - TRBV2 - TGTGCCAGCAGTGATTGGGATGACAGAAAAGGCTACACCTTC CASSDWDDRKGYTF
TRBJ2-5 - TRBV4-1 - TGCGCCAGCAGCCAAGATTTGGGGACCCAGTACTTC CASSQDLGTQYF
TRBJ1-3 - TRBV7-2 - TGTGCCAGCAGCGGGAGGAGTGGAAGCTCTGGAAACACCATATATTTT CASSGRSGSSGNTIYF
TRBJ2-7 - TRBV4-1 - TGCGCCAGCAGCCCTTACGGGACGTCCTTAGGAGAGCAGTACTTC CASSPYGTSLGEQYF
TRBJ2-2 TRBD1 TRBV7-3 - TGTGCCAGCAGCCCGCAGGGGGCGATCGGGGAGCTGTTTTTT CASSPQGAIGELFF
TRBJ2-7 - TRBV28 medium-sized TGTGCCAGCAGTTGGGATACCTCCTACGAGCAGTACTTC CASSWDTSYEQYF
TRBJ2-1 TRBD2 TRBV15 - TGTGCCACCAGCAGAGATATTACTAGCGGGACCAGTAATGAGCAGTTCTTC CATSRDITSGTSNEQFF
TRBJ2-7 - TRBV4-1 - TGCGCCAGCAGCCAAGAGCGACAGTTCAGCTCCTACGAGCAGTACTTC CASSQERQFSSYEQYF
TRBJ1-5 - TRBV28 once TGTGCCAGCAGACAGGGTTTTAGTCAGCCCCAGCATTTT CASRQGFSQPQHF
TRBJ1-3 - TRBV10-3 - TGTGCCATCAGTCCCCAGGGATCTGGAAACACCATATATTTT CAISPQGSGNTIYF
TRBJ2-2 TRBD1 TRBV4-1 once TGCGCCAGCAGCCAAGCAGGGGGTTTCACCGGGGAGCTGTTTTTT CASSQAGGFTGELFF
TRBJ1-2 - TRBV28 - TGTGCCAGCAGTCAACTTCGGGGACATGGCTACACCTTC CASSQLRGHGYTF
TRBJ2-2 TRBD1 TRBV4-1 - TGCGCCAGCAGCCCAAGACAGGGGGCAACGGCCGGGGAGCTGTTTTTT CASSPRQGATAGELFF
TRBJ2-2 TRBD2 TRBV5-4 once TGTGCCAGCAGCTGGCTAGCGGGGCTCGACACCGGGGAGCTGTTTTTT CASSWLAGLDTGELFF
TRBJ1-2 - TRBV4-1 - - CASSQFFGENYGYTF
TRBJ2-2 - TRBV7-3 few TGTGCCAGCAGCTTACGGGGTGGCCCCTCGAACACCGGGGAGCTGTTTTTT CASSLRGGPSNTGELFF
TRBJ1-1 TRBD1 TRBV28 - TGTGCCAGCAGTCTCCAGACAGGGGGAGCTTTCTTT CASSLQTGGAFF
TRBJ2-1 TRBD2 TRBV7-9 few TGTGCCAGCAGCCTACTAGCGAATGAGCAGTTCTTC CASSLLANEQFF
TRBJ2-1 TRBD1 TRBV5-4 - TGTGCCAGCAGCTTTAGGACAGGCAGCTCCTACAATGAGCAGTTCTTC CASSFRTGSSYNEQFF
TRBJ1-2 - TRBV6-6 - TGTGCCAGCAGTTACGAATCGGGGCAGGGCTACACCTTC CASSYESGQGYTF
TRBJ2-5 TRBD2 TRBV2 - TGTGCCAGCAGAGTAGCGGGAGAGACCCAGTACTTC CASRVAGETQYF
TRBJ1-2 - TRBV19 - TGTGCCAGTAGTATTGGCTGGGGGCCGGGTGGCTACACCTTC CASSIGWGPGGYTF
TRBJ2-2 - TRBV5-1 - TGCGCCAGCAGCTTCGCAGGGGACACCGGGGAGCTGTTTTTT CASSFAGDTGELFF
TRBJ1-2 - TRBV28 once TGTGCCAGCAGTTTACAGGGCTATGGCTACACCTTC CASSLQGYGYTF
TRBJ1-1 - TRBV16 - TGTGCCAGCAGCCAATTTCAGGGTCTGAACACTGAAGCTTTCTTT CASSQFQGLNTEAFF
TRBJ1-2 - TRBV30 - TGTGCCTGGGCCAGGGACGGGTGGGGAGGCTACACCTTC CAWARDGWGGYTF
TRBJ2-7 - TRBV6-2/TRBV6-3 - TGTGCCAGCAGTTACCTTTTATCGACTAGTCCTTACGAGCAGTACTTC CASSYLLSTSPYEQYF
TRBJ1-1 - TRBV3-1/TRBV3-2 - TGTGCCAGCAGCCACGAGAGAACTGAAGCTTTCTTT CASSHERTEAFF
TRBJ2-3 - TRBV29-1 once TGCAGCGTTGCGAGTAGCACAGATACGCAGTATTTT CSVASSTDTQYF
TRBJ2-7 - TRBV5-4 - TGTGCCAGCAGCTTGTGGTTGAAGGCTTACGAGCAGTACTTC CASSLWLKAYEQYF